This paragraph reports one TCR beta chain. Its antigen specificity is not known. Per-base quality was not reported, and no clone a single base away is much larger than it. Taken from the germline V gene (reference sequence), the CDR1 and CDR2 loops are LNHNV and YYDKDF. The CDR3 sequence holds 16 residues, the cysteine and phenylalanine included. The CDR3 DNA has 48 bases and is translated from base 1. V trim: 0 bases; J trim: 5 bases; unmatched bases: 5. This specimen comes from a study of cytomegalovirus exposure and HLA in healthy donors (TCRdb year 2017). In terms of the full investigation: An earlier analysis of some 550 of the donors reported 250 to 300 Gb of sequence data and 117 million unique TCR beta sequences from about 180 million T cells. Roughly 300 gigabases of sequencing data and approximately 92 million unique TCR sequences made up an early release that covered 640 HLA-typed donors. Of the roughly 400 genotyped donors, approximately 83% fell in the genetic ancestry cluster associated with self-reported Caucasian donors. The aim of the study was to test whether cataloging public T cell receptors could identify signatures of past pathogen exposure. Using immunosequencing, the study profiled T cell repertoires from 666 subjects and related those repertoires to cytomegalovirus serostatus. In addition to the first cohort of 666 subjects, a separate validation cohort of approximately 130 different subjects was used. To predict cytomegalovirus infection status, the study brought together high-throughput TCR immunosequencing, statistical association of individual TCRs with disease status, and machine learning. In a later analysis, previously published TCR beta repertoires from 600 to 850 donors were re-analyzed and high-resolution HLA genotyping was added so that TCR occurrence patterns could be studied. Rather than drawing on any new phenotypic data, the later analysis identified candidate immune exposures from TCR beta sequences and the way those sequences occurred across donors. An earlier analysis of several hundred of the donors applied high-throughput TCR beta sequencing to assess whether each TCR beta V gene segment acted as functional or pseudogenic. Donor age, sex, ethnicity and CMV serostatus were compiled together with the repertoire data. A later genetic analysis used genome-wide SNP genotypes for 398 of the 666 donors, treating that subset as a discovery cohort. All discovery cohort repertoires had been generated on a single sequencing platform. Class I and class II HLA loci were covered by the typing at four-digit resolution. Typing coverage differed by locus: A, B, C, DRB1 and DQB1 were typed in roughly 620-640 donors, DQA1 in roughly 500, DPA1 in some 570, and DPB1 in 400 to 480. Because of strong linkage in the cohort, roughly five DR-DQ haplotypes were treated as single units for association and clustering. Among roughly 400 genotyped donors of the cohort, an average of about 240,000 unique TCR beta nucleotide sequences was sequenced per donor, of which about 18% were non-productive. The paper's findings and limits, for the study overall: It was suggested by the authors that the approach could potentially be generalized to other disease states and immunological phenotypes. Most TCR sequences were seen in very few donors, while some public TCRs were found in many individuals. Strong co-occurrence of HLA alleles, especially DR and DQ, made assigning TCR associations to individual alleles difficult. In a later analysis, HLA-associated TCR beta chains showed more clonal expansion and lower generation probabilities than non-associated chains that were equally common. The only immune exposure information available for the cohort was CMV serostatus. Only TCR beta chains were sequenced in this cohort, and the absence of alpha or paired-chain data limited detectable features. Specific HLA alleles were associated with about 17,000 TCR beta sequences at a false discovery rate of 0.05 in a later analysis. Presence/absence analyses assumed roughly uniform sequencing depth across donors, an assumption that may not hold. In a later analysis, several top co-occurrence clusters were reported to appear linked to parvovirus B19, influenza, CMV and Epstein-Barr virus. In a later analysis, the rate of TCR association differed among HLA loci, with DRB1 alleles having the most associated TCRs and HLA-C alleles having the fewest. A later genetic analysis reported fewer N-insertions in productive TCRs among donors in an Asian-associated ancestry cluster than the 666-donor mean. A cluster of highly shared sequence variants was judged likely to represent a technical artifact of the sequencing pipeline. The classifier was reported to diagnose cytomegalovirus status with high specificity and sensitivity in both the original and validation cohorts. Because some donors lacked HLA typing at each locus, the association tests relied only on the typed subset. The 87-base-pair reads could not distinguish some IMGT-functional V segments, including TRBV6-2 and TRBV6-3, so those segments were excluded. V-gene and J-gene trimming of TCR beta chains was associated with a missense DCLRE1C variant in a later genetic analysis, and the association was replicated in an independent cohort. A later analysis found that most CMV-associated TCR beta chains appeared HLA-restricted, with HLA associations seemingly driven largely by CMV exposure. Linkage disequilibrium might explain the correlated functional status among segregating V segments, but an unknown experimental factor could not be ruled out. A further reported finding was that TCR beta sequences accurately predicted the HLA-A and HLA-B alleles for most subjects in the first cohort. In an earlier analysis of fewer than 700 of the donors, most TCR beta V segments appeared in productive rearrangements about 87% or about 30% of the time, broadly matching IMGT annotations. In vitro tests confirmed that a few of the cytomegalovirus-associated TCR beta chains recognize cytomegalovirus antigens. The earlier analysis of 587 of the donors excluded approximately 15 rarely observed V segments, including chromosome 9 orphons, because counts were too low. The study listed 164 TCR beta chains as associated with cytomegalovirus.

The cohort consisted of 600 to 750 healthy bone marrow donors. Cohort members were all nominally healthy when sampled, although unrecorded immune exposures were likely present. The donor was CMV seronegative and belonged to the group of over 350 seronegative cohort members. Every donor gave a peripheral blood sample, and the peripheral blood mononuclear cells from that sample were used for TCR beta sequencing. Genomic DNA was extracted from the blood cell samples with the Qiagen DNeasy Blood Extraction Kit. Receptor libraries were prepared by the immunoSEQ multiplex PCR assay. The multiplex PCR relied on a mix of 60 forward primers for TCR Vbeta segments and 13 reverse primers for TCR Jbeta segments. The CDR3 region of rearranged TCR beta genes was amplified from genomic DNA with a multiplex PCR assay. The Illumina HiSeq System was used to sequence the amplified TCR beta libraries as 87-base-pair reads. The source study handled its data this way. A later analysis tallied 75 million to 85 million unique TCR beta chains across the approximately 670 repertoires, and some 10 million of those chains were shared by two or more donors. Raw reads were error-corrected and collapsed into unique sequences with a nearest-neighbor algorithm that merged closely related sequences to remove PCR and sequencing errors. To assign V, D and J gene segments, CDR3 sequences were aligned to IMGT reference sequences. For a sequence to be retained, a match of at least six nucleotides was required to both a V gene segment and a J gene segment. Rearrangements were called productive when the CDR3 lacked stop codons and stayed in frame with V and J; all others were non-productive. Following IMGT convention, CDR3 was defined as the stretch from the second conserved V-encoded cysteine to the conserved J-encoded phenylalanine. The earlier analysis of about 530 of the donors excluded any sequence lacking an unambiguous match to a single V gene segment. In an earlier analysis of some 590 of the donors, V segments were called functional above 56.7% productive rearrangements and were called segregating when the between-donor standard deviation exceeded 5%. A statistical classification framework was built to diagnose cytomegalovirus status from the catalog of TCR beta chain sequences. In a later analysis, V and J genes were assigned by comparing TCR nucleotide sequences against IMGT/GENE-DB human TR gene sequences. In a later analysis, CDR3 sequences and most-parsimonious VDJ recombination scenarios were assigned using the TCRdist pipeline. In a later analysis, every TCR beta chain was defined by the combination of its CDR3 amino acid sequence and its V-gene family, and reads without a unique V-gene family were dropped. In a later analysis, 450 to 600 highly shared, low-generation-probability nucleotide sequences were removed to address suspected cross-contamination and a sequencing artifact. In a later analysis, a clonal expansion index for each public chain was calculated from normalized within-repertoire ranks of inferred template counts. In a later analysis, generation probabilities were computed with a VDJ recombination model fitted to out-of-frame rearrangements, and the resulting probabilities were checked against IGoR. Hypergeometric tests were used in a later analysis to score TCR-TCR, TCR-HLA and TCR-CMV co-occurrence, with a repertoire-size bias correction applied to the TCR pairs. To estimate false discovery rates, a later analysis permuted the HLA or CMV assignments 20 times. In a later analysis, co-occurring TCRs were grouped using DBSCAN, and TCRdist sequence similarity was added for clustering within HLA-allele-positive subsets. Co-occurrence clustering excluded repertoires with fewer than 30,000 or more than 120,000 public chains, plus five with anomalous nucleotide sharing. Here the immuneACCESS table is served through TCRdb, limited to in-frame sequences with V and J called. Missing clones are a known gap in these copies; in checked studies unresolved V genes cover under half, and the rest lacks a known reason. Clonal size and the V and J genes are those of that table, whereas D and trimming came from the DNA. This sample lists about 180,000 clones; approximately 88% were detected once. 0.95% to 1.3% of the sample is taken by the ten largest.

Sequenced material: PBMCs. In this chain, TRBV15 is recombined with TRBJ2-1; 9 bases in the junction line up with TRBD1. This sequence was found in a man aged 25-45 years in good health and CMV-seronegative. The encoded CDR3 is CATSRDVGQGDNEQFF. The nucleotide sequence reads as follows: TGTGCCACCAGCAGAGATGTGGGACAGGGAGACAATGAGCAGTTCTTC.